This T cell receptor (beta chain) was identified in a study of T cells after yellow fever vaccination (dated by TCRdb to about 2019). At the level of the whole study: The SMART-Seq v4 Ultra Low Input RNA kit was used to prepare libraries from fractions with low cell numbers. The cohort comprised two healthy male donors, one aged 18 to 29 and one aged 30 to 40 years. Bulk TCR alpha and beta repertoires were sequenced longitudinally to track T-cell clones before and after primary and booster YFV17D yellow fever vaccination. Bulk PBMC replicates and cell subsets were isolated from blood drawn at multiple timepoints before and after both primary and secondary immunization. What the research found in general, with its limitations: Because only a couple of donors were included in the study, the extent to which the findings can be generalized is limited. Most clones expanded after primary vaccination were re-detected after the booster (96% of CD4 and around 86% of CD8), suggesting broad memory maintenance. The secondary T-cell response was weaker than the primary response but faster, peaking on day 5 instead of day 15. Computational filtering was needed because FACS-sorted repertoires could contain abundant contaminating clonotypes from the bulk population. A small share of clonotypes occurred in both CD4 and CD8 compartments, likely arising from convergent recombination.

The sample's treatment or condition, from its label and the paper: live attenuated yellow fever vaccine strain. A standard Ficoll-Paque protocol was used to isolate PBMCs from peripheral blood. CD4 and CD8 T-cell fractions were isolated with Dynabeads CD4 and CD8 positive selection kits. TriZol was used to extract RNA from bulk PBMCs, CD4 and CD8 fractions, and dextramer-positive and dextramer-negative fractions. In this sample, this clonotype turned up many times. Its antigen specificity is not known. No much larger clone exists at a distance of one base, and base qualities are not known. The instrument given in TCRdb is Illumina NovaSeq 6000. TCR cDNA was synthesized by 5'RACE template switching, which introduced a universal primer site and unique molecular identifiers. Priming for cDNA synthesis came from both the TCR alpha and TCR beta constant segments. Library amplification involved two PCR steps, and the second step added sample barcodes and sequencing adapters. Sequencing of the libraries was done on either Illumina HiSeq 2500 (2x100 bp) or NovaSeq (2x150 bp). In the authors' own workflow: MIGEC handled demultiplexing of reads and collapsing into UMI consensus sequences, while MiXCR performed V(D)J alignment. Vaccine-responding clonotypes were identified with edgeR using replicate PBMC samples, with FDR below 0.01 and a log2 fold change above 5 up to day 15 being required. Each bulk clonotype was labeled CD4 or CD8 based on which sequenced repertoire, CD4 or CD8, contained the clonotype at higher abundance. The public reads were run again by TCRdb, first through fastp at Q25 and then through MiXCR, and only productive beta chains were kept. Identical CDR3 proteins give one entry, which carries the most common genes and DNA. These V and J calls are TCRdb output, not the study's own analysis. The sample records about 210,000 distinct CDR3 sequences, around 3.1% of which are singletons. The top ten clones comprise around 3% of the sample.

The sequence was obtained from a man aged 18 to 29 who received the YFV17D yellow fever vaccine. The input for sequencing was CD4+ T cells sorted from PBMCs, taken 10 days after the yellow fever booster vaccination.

The nucleotide sequence is TGCAGTGGAAGATCGGGACTAGCGGGCTACGAGCAGTACGTC. This gives the protein CSGRSGLAGYEQYV. This receptor chain uses TRBV20-1 and TRBJ2-7; 12 central bases correspond to TRBD2. Including the terminal cysteine and valine, the CDR3 comprises 14 residues. The sequence is cut down to CDR3 DNA, 42 bases in frame from base 1. Reading the germline V gene (reference sequence) gives CDR1 DFQATT and CDR2 SNEGSKA. V trim: 7 bases; J trim: 3 bases; unmatched bases: 7.